The clone carrying this T cell receptor beta chain has a single count. The sample belongs to a study of blood T cell repertoires in COVID-19. Study at large: COVID-19 samples from acute and convalescent phases originated in the United States, Italy and Spain. Sources were T cells, B-cell-depleted T cells, or PBMCs; the material itself was cDNA or gDNA.

Using immunoSEQ multiplex PCR, the repertoire was profiled, and TCRdb retains in-frame clones only, with some absent. The sample comprises approximately 210,000 clones, roughly four fifths of which are singletons, and around 12% rests with the top ten. Germline V gives CDR1 KGHDR, CDR2 SFDVKD. The CDR3 runs to 14 residues. The V end was cut by 4 bases, the J end by 8 bases, with 13 bases between. This sequence was found in a woman aged 40-49 years with acute or convalescent COVID-19. Input material: peripheral blood. V gene TRBV24-1 combines with J gene TRBJ2-2, with D tentatively TRBD2 (6 bases). The CDR3 nucleotides are TGTGCCACCAGTGACGTTGGCGGGGTAGGGGAGCTGTTTTTT. As protein: CATSDVGGVGELFF.